These 8 T cell receptor beta chains share one sample of origin, sequenced in a study. Cells sorted as Tregs were CD4+, CD25+ and CD127-/low. TCRdb re-analysed the 5' RACE reads in MiXCR, keeping a single row per CDR3 protein. Among 52,000 or so distinct CDR3 sequences listed, more than 20% were seen once. Sequenced: tumor-infiltrating Tregs sorted from the breast tumor. Every receptor here comes from a female donor with breast cancer.

This clonotype was detected ten times or more. V and J are TRBV5-6 and TRBJ1-2; D is undetermined. V was trimmed by 0 bases and J by 2 bases, leaving 5 bases between them. CDR1 is SGHDT and CDR2 is YYEEEE in the germline V gene. The CDR3 is made up of 13 amino acids. CDR3 amino acids: CASSLGQNYGYTF. The CDR3 DNA reads as TGTGCCAGCAGCTTGGGGCAGAACTATGGCTACACCTTC.

This clonotype was seen only once. The chain carries TRBV5-1 and TRBJ2-2, with TRBD2 matching over 7 bases. The length of the CDR3 is 16 residues. V was clipped by 0 bases and J by 6 bases; unmatched bases: 8. Germline values: CDR1 SGHRS, CDR2 YFSETQ. The CDR3 DNA reads TGCGCCAGCAGCTTGGGGGCTAGCGGCTACCCCGGGGAGCTGTTTTTT. It encodes CASSLGASGYPGELFF.

This clonotype was observed many times. The chain uses TRBV20-1 and TRBJ1-4; 8 bases are shared with TRBD1. The CDR3 is 14 residues long. Trimming cost V 0 bases and J 11 bases; bases outside gene matches: 8. Germline V gene lookup returns CDR1 DFQATT and CDR2 SNEGSKA (reference sequence). This chain's CDR3 is CSARDRGQGGKLFF. The DNA for the CDR3 is TGCAGTGCTAGAGACCGCGGACAGGGCGGGAAACTGTTTTTT.

As regards this clonotype: One junction end disagrees with the germline gene, perhaps due to a read error. The J gene is TRBJ2-3, the V gene TRBV11-1, with 10 bases aligning to TRBD2. The germline V gene has CDR1 SGHAT and CDR2 FQDESV (reference sequence). The CDR3 totals 16 residues. CDR3 sequence: CASSFRSAGGPDTQYF. CDR3 nucleotides: TGTGCCAGCAGCTTTCGATCAGCGGGAGGGCCAGATACGCAATATTTT.

In this sample, this clonotype turned up a few times. The gene calls are TRBV5-1 and TRBJ2-5; possible D gene TRBD1, 6 bases. The CDR3 length is 14 residues. Trimming took 4 bases from V and 9 from J, leaving 19 bases between them. Germline V gene data show CDR1 as SGHRS and CDR2 as YFSETQ. Written as DNA, the CDR3 is TGCGCCAGCAGCCCCACAGGAACAGGGATCTCCCAGTACTTC. Its protein product is CASSPTGTGISQYF.

This clonotype was counted a few times. The rearrangement joins TRBV28 to TRBJ1-5, with D hard to call. V was clipped by 7 bases and J by 4 bases, with 17 bases between them. The length of the CDR3 is 15 residues. Per the germline V gene, CDR1 is MDHEN and CDR2 is SYDVKM. CDR3 DNA: TGTGCCAGCACCACCGGACTGAGCCCGAATCAGCCCCAGCATTTT. Its protein product is CASTTGLSPNQPQHF.

J is TRBJ1-6 and V is TRBV6-5; D not resolved. Germline CDR1 and CDR2: MNHEY and SVGAGI. This CDR3 region has 15 residues. Between the trimmed V and J ends, which lost 3 bases and 2 bases, there was a span of 8 bases. The CDR3 coding sequence is TGTGCCAGCAGTTATACTGAAACCTATAATTCACCCCTCCACTTT. This codes for CASSYTETYNSPLHF.

The chain recombines TRBV6-5 with TRBJ1-2; tentative D call: TRBD1 (5 bases). This CDR3 spans 14 amino acids. Trimming left V 6 bases short and J 4 bases short, with 15 bases between. Germline V gene sequence: CDR1 MNHEY, CDR2 SVGAGI. The CDR3 DNA is TGTGCCAGCAGGGCCCGACAGTGGGCCTATGGCTACACCTTC. It specifies CASRARQWAYGYTF.